The source of this TCR beta chain is a study of molecular identifiers for immune sequencing clone quantification. The study, taken as a whole, reports: Over 98% of effector molecules, yet under 1% of naive-cell molecules, were held by clones above 20 RNA copies.

The authors built bulk TCR libraries by previously described methods with listed TCR primers. In TCRdb, the PCR reads were re-called with MiXCR into one record per CDR3 protein. The sample has around 460,000 distinct CDR3 sequences, around 23% seen once. The CDR3 is made up of 16 amino acids. V lost 8 bases to trimming and J lost 4 bases; unmatched junction nucleotides: 15. The germline V gene encodes CDR1 DFQATT and CDR2 SNEGSKA (reference sequence). About this clonotype: Its antigen is unidentified.

The source of this sequence is a human donor in good health. Some libraries in this study had Jurkat cell RNA spiked in. The chain joins TRBV20-1 to TRBJ2-3; 10 nucleotides match TRBD2. Sequenced: naive CD8+ T cells from blood, with Jurkat cell RNA spiked in. Subset described: FACS-sorted CD8+CD4-CCR7+CD45RA+ naive T cells. CDR3 bases: TGCAGTCTCCTAGCGGGAGAGGAAAAGGGGGCAGATACGCAGTATTTT. Its translation: CSLLAGEEKGADTQYF.